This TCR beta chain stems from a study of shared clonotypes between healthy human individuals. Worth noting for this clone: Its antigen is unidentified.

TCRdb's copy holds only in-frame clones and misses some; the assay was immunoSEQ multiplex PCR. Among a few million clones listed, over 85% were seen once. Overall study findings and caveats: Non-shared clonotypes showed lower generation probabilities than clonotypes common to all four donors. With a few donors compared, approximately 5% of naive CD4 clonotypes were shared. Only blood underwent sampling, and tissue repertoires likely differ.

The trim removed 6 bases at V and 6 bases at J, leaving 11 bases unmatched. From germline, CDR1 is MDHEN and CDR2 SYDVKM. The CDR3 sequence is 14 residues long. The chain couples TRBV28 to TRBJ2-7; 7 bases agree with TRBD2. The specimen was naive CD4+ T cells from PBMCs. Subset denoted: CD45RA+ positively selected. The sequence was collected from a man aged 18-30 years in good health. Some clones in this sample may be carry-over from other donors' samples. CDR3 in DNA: TGTGCCAGCAGCCCCTCGGGGGGTTTTTCCGAGCAGTACTTC. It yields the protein CASSPSGGFSEQYF.